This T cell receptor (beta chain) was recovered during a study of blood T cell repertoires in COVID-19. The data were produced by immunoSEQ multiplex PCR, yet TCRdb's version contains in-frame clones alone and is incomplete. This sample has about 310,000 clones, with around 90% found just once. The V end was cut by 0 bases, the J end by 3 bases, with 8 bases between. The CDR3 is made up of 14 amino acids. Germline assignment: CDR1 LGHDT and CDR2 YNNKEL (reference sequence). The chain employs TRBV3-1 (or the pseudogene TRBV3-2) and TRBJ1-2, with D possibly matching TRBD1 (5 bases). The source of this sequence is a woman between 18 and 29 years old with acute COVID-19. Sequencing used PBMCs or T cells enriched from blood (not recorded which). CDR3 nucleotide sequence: TGTGCCAGCAGCCAAGAGACACAGGACTATGGCTACACCTTC. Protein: CASSQETQDYGYTF.